Below, 4 T cell receptor beta chains from the same sample are listed, as sequenced in a study of OX40 agonist ivuxolimab in advanced cancers. Using immunoSEQ multiplex PCR, the repertoire was profiled, and TCRdb retains in-frame clones only, with some absent. The repertoire consists of about 38,000 clones, with roughly four fifths occurring once and the leading ten covering about 20%. The sequencing here drew on CD4+ or CD8+ T cells sorted from blood, taken in a trial of the OX40 agonist ivuxolimab. All receptors derive from an adult with an advanced solid tumor such as melanoma, head and neck, liver or kidney cancer.

The chain is built from TRBV7-2 and TRBJ1-1, with 9 bases aligning to TRBD1. Germline V gene data show CDR1 as SGHTA and CDR2 as FQGNSA. Germline trimming cut 5 bases from V and 5 bases from J; bases unmatched to any gene: 9. This CDR3 contains 15 residues. DNA of the CDR3: TGTGCCAGCAGCCCCGGGACAGGGTTGGTGACTGAAGCTTTCTTT. It encodes CASSPGTGLVTEAFF.

This clone was counted once. The chain carries TRBV25-1 and TRBJ2-7; the match to TRBD2 covers 8 bases. Germline V gene sequence: CDR1 MGHDK, CDR2 SYGVNS. V shed 8 bases and J 0 bases; nucleotides not matched to a gene: 6. This CDR3 has 14 residues. The CDR3 DNA reads as TGTGCCAGCCTGGGCGGGAGGAGCTCCTACGAGCAGTACTTC. This translates into CASLGGRSSYEQYF.

The genes are TRBV28 and TRBJ1-6, with 9 bases lining up with TRBD1. This CDR3 is 14 amino acids long. Per germline, CDR1 MDHEN and CDR2 SYDVKM. The trim removed 6 bases at V and 8 bases at J, leaving 5 bases unmatched. The CDR3 here is CASRSGTGYSPLHF. CDR3 in DNA: TGTGCCAGCAGATCGGGGACAGGGTATTCACCCCTCCACTTT.

This sequence joins TRBV4-3 and TRBJ2-1; perhaps TRBD2 as D (5 bases). Germline CDR1 LGHNA, CDR2 YSLEER. CDR3 length equals 16 residues. V was clipped by 1 base and J by 0 bases, with 10 bases between them. CDR3 in DNA: TGCGCCAGCAGCCAAGGCCCGGGGAGCTCCTACAATGAGCAGTTCTTC. It encodes CASSQGPGSSYNEQFF.